This T cell receptor beta chain was identified during a study of a mutant IDH1 vaccine in newly diagnosed glioma. About the research overall: Every participant had undergone radiotherapy, temozolomide, or both before, and most underwent both.

The CDR3 runs to 14 residues. In germline, CDR1 is SEHNR, CDR2 FQNEAQ (reference sequence). V was clipped by 2 bases and J by 4 bases, with 12 bases between them. Whole-study results and caveats: Apparently, pseudoprogression bore no relation to changes among the top peripheral T cell clonotypes.

With regard to this clone: Its antigen is as yet unknown.

Time point here: week 23, last vaccination. Vaccination used 300 ug of mutant IDH1 20-mer peptide per dose, with topical imiquimod. New WHO grade 3 or 4 astrocytomas that were IDH1-mutant and ATRX-lost occurred in the donors. Method: immunoSEQ multiplex PCR; TCRdb's copy keeps in-frame clones and lacks some. The data contain 50,000 to 85,000 clones, approximately 87% of them singletons. Source: PBMCs, taken from a glioma patient whose treatment included an IDH1 peptide vaccine. The sequence was collected from a man in his late teens or twenties with glioma. V is TRBV7-9 and J is TRBJ2-7; no definite D call. CDR3 sequence: CASSLFTRAYEQYF. The CDR3 bases are TGTGCCAGCAGCTTATTTACCCGGGCGTACGAGCAGTACTTC.